This T cell receptor (beta chain) was found in a study of cytomegalovirus exposure and HLA in healthy donors. As for the study in general: Unique TCR beta sequences numbering approximately 120 million came from around 180 million T cells in an earlier analysis.

Healthy bone marrow donors made up the donors. Trimming cost V 8 bases and J 8 bases; bases outside gene matches: 14. Germline V lookup: CDR1 MNHEY, CDR2 SMNVEV (reference sequence). CDR3 length: 14 residues. A remark on this clone: Its target is unknown.

Study-level points and caveats: Per a prior analysis, the majority of TCR beta V segments were productive roughly 87% or roughly 30% of the time.

Researchers ran the PCR with 60 Vbeta and 13 Jbeta primers. Per the study methods: Unique TCR beta chains numbered around 80 million in a later analysis, with roughly 10 million shared. Assay used: immunoSEQ multiplex PCR; TCRdb lists only in-frame clones, some missing. D and trimming come from the DNA, and the V and J calls and clone size come from that table. The table has more than 150,000 clones, roughly four fifths seen once. The receptor comes from a man in his fifties or sixties in good health and CMV-seronegative. Sequenced: PBMCs. This chain uses TRBV27 with TRBJ1-2, with 7 positions matching TRBD1. The DNA of the CDR3 is TGTGCCAGCTCCCCGGGACAGTGGGCGGAAGGCTACACCTTC. Encoded protein: CASSPGQWAEGYTF.